This T cell receptor beta chain appears in the sequencing data of a study of blood T cell repertoires in COVID-19. Produced via immunoSEQ multiplex PCR; TCRdb's table is partial and in-frame only. This table has 150,000 or so clones, roughly 80% appearing once. CDR3 length equals 14 residues. The germline CDR1 and CDR2 sequences are MGHDK and SYGVNS. V lost 8 bases to trimming and J lost 4 bases, with 12 bases between them. The V and J genes are TRBV25-1 and TRBJ1-6; no clear D gene. Input material: PBMCs or T cells enriched from blood (not recorded which). This TCR was sampled from a woman aged 55-69 years who had recovered from COVID-19. The chain's CDR3 is CASVSAIYNSPLHF. Here the CDR3 DNA reads TGTGCCAGCGTCTCAGCGATTTATAATTCACCCCTCCACTTT.